This T cell receptor (beta chain) is drawn from a study of vaccination and CD4 T cells after COVID-19. Treatment specified: 10-day PBMC culture with coronavirus spike peptide pools or control peptides (ViraFEST assay). This clonotype was detected a few times. Its antigen is not identified. The Oncomine TCR Beta short-read assay was what sequenced the DNA obtained from cultured CD4+ T cells. In TCRdb, the PCR reads were re-called with MiXCR into one record per CDR3 protein. Of about 9,100 distinct CDR3 sequences in the sample, about three fifths were seen once. The germline CDR1 and CDR2 sequences are MNHNS and SASEGT. Trimming stripped 7 bases from V and 5 bases from J, with 20 bases between. This CDR3 has 15 residues.

The source was cultured CD4+ T cells from blood, collected after SARS-CoV-2 vaccination. This TCR was recovered from a human donor with COVID-19. This rearrangement joins TRBV6-1 to TRBJ1-1; possible D gene TRBD1, 5 bases. Here the CDR3 DNA reads TGTGCCAGCAACCTAAGGGGCCCCCCCCGGACTGAAGCTTTCTTT. Protein product: CASNLRGPPRTEAFF.